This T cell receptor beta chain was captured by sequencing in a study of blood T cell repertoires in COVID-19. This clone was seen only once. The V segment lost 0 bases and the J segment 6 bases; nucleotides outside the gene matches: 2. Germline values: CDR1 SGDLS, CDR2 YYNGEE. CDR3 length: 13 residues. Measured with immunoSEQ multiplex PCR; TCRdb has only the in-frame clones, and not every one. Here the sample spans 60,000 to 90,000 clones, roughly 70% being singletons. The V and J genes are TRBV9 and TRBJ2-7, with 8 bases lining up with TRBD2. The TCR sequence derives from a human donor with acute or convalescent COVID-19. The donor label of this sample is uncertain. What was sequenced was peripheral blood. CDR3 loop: CASSVAGGREQYF. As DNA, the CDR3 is TGTGCCAGCAGCGTAGCGGGAGGGCGCGAGCAGTACTTC.